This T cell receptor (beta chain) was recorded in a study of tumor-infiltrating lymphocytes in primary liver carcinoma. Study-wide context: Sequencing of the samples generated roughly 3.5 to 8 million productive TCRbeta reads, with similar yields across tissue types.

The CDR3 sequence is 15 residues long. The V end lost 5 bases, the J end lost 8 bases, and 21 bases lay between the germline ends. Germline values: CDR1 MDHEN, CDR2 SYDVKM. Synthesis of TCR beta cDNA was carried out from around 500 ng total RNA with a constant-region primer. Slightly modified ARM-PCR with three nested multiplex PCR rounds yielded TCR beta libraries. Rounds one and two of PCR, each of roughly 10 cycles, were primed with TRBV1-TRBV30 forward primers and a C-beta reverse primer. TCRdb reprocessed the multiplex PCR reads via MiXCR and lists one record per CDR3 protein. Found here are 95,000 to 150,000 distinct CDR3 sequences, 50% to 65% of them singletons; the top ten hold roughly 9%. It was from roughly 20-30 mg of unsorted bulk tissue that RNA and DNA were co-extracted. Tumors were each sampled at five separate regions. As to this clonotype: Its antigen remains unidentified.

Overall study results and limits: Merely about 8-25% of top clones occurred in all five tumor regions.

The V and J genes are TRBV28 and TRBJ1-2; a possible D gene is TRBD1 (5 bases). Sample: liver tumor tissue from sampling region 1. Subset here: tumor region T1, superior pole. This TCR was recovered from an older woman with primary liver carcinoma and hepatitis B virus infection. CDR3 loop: CASSRTPGGIRGYTF. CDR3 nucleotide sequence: TGTGCCAGCAGTCGCACTCCCGGGGGGATTAGAGGCTACACCTTC.